This entry features one T cell receptor (beta chain) sequence. This CDR3 region has 16 residues. The junction had 5 bases not matched to a gene; V was cut back by 4 bases and J by 4 bases. Germline V gives CDR1 MNHEY, CDR2 SMNVEV (reference sequence). RNA in amounts of about 0.5 to 1 ug was reverse transcribed with random hexamers. TCRdb called the immunoSEQ multiplex PCR reads again in MiXCR, with one record for every CDR3 protein. This sample has about 430,000 distinct CDR3 sequences, with more than 70% found just once. These data are taken from a study of CD8 T cells in Susac syndrome. This sequence was found in a human donor with multiple sclerosis. Specimen: CD8+ T cells from PBMCs. The chain couples TRBV27 to TRBJ2-3, with TRBD2 matching 13 bases. The CDR3 loop reads CASSSLLAGGPDTQYF. The CDR3 DNA sequence: TGTGCCAGCAGTTCACTACTAGCGGGAGGGCCAGATACGCAGTATTTT.